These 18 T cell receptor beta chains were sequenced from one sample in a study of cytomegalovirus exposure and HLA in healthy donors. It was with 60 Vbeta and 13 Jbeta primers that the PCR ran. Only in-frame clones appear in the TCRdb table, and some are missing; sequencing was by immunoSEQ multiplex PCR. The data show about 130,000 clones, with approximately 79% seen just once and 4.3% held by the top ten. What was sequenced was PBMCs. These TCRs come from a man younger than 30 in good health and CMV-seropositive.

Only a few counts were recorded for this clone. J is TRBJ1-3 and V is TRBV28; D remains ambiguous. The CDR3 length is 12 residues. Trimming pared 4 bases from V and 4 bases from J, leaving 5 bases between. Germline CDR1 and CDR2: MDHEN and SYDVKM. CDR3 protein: CASSWSGNTIYF. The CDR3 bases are TGTGCCAGCAGTTGGAGCGGAAACACCATATATTTT.

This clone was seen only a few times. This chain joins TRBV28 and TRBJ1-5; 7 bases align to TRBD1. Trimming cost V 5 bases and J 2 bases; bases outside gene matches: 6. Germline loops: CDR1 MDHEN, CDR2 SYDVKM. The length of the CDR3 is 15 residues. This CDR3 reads CASSLGGTGNQPQHF. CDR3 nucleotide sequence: TGTGCCAGCAGTCTTGGCGGGACAGGCAATCAGCCCCAGCATTTT.

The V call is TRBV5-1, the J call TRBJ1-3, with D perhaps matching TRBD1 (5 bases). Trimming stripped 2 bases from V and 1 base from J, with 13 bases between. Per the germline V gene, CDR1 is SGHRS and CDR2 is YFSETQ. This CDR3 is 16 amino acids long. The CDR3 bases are TGCGCCAGCAGCTTATCCGGTGCAGGGTCTGGAAACACCATATATTTT. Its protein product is CASSLSGAGSGNTIYF.

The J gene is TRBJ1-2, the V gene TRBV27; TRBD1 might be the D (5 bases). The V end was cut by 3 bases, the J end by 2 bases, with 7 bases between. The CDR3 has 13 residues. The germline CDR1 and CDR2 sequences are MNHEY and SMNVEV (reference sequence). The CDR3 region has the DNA TGTGCCAGCAGTTTGGCAGGGAACTATGGCTACACCTTC. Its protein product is CASSLAGNYGYTF.

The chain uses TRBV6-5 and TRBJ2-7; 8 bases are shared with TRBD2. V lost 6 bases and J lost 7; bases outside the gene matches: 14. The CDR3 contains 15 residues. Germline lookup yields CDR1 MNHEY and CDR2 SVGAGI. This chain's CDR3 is CASSPLTGGPQEQYF. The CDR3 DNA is TGTGCCAGCAGCCCCCTGACGGGAGGGCCGCAGGAGCAGTACTTC.

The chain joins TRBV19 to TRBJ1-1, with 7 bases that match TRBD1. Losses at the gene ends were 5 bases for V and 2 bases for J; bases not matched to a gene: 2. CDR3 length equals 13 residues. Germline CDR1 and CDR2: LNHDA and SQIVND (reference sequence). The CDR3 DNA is TGTGCCAGTAGTTGGACAGGAAACACTGAAGCTTTCTTT. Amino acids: CASSWTGNTEAFF.

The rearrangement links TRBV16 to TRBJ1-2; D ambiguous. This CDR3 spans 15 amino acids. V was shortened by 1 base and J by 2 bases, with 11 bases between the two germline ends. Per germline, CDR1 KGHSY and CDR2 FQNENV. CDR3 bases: TGTGCCAGCAGCCAATATGAGGGAGAGAACTATGGCTACACCTTC. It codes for CASSQYEGENYGYTF.

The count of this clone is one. The CDR3 region is CASSPGLANYNEQFF. CDR3 coding DNA: TGTGCCAGCAGCCCCGGACTAGCTAACTACAATGAGCAGTTCTTC. This chain connects TRBV7-2 to TRBJ2-1; 8 bases are shared with TRBD2. The V segment lost 5 bases and the J segment 3 bases; nucleotides outside the gene matches: 6. The CDR3 runs to 15 residues. Germline CDR1 SGHTA, CDR2 FQGNSA.

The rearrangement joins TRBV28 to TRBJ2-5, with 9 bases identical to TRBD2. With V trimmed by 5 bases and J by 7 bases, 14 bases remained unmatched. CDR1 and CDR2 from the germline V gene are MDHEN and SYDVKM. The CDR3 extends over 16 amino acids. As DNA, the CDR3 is TGTGCCAGCAGTCCTCGGGGTAGCGGGGGTGTCGGGACCCAGTACTTC. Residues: CASSPRGSGGVGTQYF.

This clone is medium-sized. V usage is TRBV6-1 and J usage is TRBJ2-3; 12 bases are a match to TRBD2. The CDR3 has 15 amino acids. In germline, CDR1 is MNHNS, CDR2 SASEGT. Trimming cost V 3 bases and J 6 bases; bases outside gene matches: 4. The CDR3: CASSELAGGQDTQYF. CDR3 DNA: TGTGCCAGCAGTGAGCTAGCGGGGGGGCAGGATACGCAGTATTTT.

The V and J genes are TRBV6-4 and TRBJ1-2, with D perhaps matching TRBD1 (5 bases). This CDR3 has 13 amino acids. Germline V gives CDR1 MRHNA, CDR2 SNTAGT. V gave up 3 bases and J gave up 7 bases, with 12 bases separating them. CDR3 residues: CASSEGRGGGYTF. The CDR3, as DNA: TGTGCCAGCAGTGAGGGGAGGGGCGGTGGCTACACCTTC.

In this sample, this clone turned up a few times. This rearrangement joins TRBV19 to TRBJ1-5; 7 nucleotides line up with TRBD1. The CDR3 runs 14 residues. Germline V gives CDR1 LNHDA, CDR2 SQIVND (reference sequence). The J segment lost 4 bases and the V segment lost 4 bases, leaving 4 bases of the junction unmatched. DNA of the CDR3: TGTGCCAGTAGTACCAACAGGGGTAATCAGCCCCAGCATTTT. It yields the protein CASSTNRGNQPQHF.

DNA for the CDR3: TGTGCCAGTAGTATTTTACAGGGGGCAGGTCAGCCCCAGCATTTT. As protein: CASSILQGAGQPQHF. V usage is TRBV19 and J usage is TRBJ1-5, with 9 positions matching TRBD1. Germline CDR1 and CDR2: LNHDA and SQIVND (reference sequence). This CDR3 is built from 15 residues. Unmatched junction bases numbered 6, after V lost 3 bases and J lost 6 bases. Drawing the rest from reference TRBV19 and TRBJ1-5, the complete variable domain is DGGITQSPKYLFRKEGQNVTLSCEQNLNHDAMYWYRQDPGQGLRLIYYSQIVNDFQKGDIAEGYSVSREKKESFPLTVTSAQKNPTAFYLCASSILQGAGQPQHFGDGTRLSIL.

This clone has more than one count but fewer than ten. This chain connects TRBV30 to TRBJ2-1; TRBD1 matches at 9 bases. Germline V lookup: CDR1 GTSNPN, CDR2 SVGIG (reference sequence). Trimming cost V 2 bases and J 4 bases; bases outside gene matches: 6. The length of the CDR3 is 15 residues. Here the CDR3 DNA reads TGTGCCTGGAGTTCCGGGACAGGGATTTACAATGAGCAGTTCTTC. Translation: CAWSSGTGIYNEQFF.

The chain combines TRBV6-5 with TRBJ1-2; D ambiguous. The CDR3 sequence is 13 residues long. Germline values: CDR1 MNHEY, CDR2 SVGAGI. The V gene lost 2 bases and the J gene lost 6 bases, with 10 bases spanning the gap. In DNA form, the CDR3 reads TGTGCCAGCAGTTACAAAGGACTGGATGGCTACACCTTC. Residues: CASSYKGLDGYTF.

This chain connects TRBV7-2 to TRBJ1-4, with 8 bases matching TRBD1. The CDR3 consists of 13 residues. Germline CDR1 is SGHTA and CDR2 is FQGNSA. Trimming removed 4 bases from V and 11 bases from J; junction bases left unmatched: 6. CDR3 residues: CASSSDRVSKLFF. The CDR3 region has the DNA TGTGCCAGCAGCTCGGACAGGGTCTCGAAACTGTTTTTT. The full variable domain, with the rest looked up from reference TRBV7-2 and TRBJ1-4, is GAGVSQSPSNKVTEKGKDVELRCDPISGHTALYWYRQSLGQGLEFLIYFQGNSAPDKSGLPSDRFSAERTGGSVSTLTIQRTQQEDSAVYLCASSSDRVSKLFFGSGTQLSVL.

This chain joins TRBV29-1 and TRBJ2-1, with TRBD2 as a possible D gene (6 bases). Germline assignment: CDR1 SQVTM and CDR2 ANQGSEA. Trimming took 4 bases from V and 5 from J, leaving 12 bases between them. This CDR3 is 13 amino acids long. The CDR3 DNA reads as TGCAGCGTTGGGGGGACTGTCCACAATGAGCAGTTCTTC. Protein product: CSVGGTVHNEQFF.

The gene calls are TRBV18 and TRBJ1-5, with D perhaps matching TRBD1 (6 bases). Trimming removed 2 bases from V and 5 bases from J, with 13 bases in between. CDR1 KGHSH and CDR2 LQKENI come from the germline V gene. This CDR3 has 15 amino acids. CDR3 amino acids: CASSPADRGDQPQHF. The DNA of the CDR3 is TGTGCCAGCTCACCAGCGGACAGAGGGGATCAGCCCCAGCATTTT.